Shown below are 28 T cell receptor beta chains from a single sample sequenced in a study of T cells after yellow fever vaccination. Via MiXCR, TCRdb re-called the 5' RACE reads, giving one row per CDR3 protein. The top ten hold about 16% of the sample, which has 300,000 to 400,000 distinct CDR3 sequences, around 8.1% seen once. The source was PBMCs, collected around 45 days after the first yellow fever vaccination. Receptors were obtained from a young man who received the YFV17D yellow fever vaccine.

This clonotype was seen ten or more times. This chain connects TRBV7-2 to TRBJ2-5; 12 bases line up with TRBD2. CDR1 and CDR2 (germline): SGHTA, FQGNSA. The CDR3 totals 15 residues. V lost 2 bases, J lost 4 bases, and 2 bases stayed unmatched. The DNA of the CDR3 is TGTGCCAGCAGCTTACTAGCGGGGGGGCTAGAGACCCAGTACTTC. Translation gives CASSLLAGGLETQYF.

The chain combines TRBV4-1 with TRBJ2-2; 7 bases match TRBD1. The CDR3 runs to 14 residues. With 4 bases clipped from V and 4 bases from J, the junction kept 3 bases outside the gene matches. Germline V gene lookup returns CDR1 MGHRA and CDR2 YSYEKL. This CDR3 is CASSRKGATGELFF. In DNA, the CDR3 is TGCGCCAGCAGCCGAAAGGGGGCCACCGGGGAGCTGTTTTTT.

This clonotype was detected only a few times. V and J are TRBV6-1 and TRBJ2-5; TRBD2 matches at 12 bases. Trimming cost V 6 bases and J 4 bases; bases outside gene matches: 12. The CDR3 is made up of 17 amino acids. The germline CDR1 and CDR2 sequences are MNHNS and SASEGT. This chain's CDR3 is CASRTFLAGGMRETQYF. The CDR3 DNA is TGTGCCAGCAGAACCTTCCTAGCGGGGGGGATGCGAGAGACCCAGTACTTC.

The genes are TRBV3-1 and TRBJ2-3; D call uncertain. CDR1 is LGHDT and CDR2 is YNNKEL in the germline V gene (reference sequence). The length of the CDR3 is 13 residues. The V gene lost 0 bases and the J gene lost 6 bases, with 7 bases spanning the gap. This CDR3 is CASSQDLPDTQYF. In nucleotides, the CDR3 is TGTGCCAGCAGCCAAGATCTTCCGGATACGCAGTATTTT.

The table lists this clonotype with a few counts. This chain connects TRBV7-9 to TRBJ2-6, with D hard to call. Trimming removed 1 base at V and 4 bases at J, with 8 bases between. Germline-derived CDR1 and CDR2 are SEHNR and FQNEAQ (reference sequence). This CDR3 contains 15 residues. CDR3 sequence: CASSLGAPGANVLTF. The CDR3 DNA reads as TGTGCCAGCAGCTTAGGGGCGCCCGGGGCCAACGTCCTGACTTTC.

V is TRBV19 and J is TRBJ1-2, with a possible D match to TRBD1 (6 bases). Germline V lookup: CDR1 LNHDA, CDR2 SQIVND (reference sequence). Trimming removed 3 bases at V and 4 bases at J, with 15 bases between. The CDR3 contains 15 residues. In DNA form, the CDR3 reads TGTGCCAGTAGTATCTCCGGACAGCGTAGCTATGGCTACACCTTC. This gives the protein CASSISGQRSYGYTF.

This clonotype turned up a few times. The V gene is TRBV5-1, the J gene TRBJ2-1; 8 nucleotides agree with TRBD2. CDR1 is SGHRS and CDR2 is YFSETQ in the germline V gene. The CDR3 has 14 residues. The trim removed 6 bases at V and 4 bases at J, leaving 6 bases unmatched. The CDR3 DNA reads as TGCGCCAGCAAAGCCGGGGGGGTTTACAATGAGCAGTTCTTC. As protein: CASKAGGVYNEQFF.

The genes are TRBV7-2 and TRBJ2-1; TRBD2 aligns across 9 bases. The CDR3 is 17 amino acids. Germline V gives CDR1 SGHTA, CDR2 FQGNSA. Trimming at V came to 5 bases and at J to 8 bases, leaving 16 bases not matched to a gene. The CDR3 sequence: CASSPVTQRGAFYEQFF. The DNA for the CDR3 is TGTGCCAGCAGCCCAGTGACACAGCGGGGGGCTTTTTATGAGCAGTTCTTC.

The chain links TRBV5-4 to TRBJ2-3, with D unclear. The CDR3 totals 14 residues. Trimming pared 2 bases from V and 2 bases from J, leaving 9 bases between. CDR1 SGHNT and CDR2 YYREEE come from the germline V gene (reference sequence). CDR3 sequence reads: CASSFQGATDTQYF. The CDR3 nucleotides are TGTGCCAGCAGCTTTCAAGGTGCCACAGATACGCAGTATTTT.

This clonotype occurred many times. The chain employs TRBV5-1 and TRBJ1-6, with D unclear. The V gene lost 4 bases and the J gene lost 17 bases, with 25 bases spanning the gap. There are 15 residues in the CDR3. CDR1 and CDR2 (germline): SGHRS, YFSETQ. CDR3 loop: CASSPPPDGLHLVHF. CDR3 coding DNA: TGCGCCAGCAGCCCTCCCCCCGATGGCCTCCATCTCGTCCACTTT.

The V gene is TRBV6-5, the J gene TRBJ2-1, with 9 nucleotides matching TRBD1. CDR1 and CDR2 (germline): MNHEY, SVGAGI. Losses at the gene ends were 4 bases for V and 5 bases for J; bases not matched to a gene: 6. The CDR3 runs to 15 residues. CDR3 nucleotide sequence: TGTGCCAGCAGTTTGAGAGACAGGGGGAACAATGAGCAGTTCTTC. Its translation is CASSLRDRGNNEQFF.

The gene calls are TRBV9 and TRBJ2-3, with a tentative D call TRBD2 (5 bases). In germline, CDR1 is SGDLS, CDR2 YYNGEE. V was clipped by 0 bases and J by 2 bases, with 10 bases between them. The CDR3 is made up of 15 amino acids. As DNA, the CDR3 is TGTGCCAGCAGCGTAGGGAGCGGATCCACAGATACGCAGTATTTT. It translates to CASSVGSGSTDTQYF.

J is TRBJ2-1 and V is TRBV11-3; a weak D match, TRBD2 (5 bases). The CDR3 has 14 amino acids. CDR1 and CDR2 (germline): SGHNT, YENEEA. The germline V and J ends were trimmed by 5 bases and 8 bases, with 16 bases remaining between them. Written as DNA, the CDR3 is TGTGCCAGCAGCGATGGTTCGGTGAGGGATGAGCAGTTCTTC. This sequence encodes CASSDGSVRDEQFF.

The chain couples TRBV5-5 to TRBJ2-7; perhaps D is TRBD1 or TRBD2 (5 bases each). The length of the CDR3 is 14 residues. Trimming stripped 2 bases from V and 3 bases from J, with 12 bases between. Per germline, CDR1 SGHKS and CDR2 YYEKEE (reference sequence). The CDR3 loop is CASSFGLGVYEQYV. In nucleotides, the CDR3 is TGTGCCAGCAGCTTTGGACTGGGGGTCTACGAGCAGTACGTC.

The table lists this clonotype with a few counts. The rearrangement links TRBV5-1 to TRBJ2-3; D not resolved. The CDR3 is 15 amino acids. Deletions cut 3 bases from V and 1 base from J, with 12 bases between. The germline gives CDR1 SGHRS, CDR2 YFSETQ. CDR3 amino acids: CASSYSDGGTDTQYF. CDR3 DNA sequence: TGCGCCAGCAGCTACTCGGACGGTGGCACAGATACGCAGTATTTT.

This chain joins TRBV23-1 and TRBJ2-7; D remains ambiguous. TRBV23-1 qualifies as an ORF whose function is uncertain. Trimming took 2 bases from V and 13 from J, leaving 21 bases between them. This CDR3 has 14 amino acids. In nucleotides, the CDR3 is TGCGCCAGCAGTCAACCGTCCGGGCTCCGCGAAAGTTACTTC. Its protein product is CASSQPSGLRESYF.

This clonotype was detected many times. The V gene is TRBV5-1, the J gene TRBJ2-5; TRBD1 agrees at 8 bases. Germline CDR1 and CDR2: SGHRS and YFSETQ. The CDR3 extends over 14 amino acids. V lost 1 base and J lost 5; bases outside the gene matches: 4. The CDR3 sequence is CASSLQGARETQYF. For the CDR3, the DNA is TGCGCCAGCAGCTTGCAGGGGGCTCGGGAGACCCAGTACTTC.

The genes are TRBV7-2 and TRBJ2-5; 9 bases align to TRBD2. Trimming removed 5 bases from V and 5 bases from J; junction bases left unmatched: 9. Germline V lookup: CDR1 SGHTA, CDR2 FQGNSA. The CDR3 has 15 residues. The CDR3 spells CASSVQRGAWETQYF. DNA of the CDR3: TGTGCCAGCAGCGTACAGCGGGGGGCGTGGGAGACCCAGTACTTC.

This chain connects TRBV19 to TRBJ2-7; 7 bases line up with TRBD1. Trimming removed 7 bases from V and 6 bases from J; junction bases left unmatched: 9. The CDR3 consists of 13 residues. From germline, CDR1 is LNHDA and CDR2 SQIVND (reference sequence). In DNA form, the CDR3 reads TGTGCCAGTACATACGACAGGGTTTCCGAGCAGTACGTC. It encodes CASTYDRVSEQYV.

Only a few counts were recorded for this clonotype. The J gene is TRBJ2-7, the V gene TRBV20-1, with D hard to call. The CDR3 loop spans 12 amino acids. The V gene's germline CDR1 is DFQATT and CDR2 SNEGSKA (reference sequence). Trimming took off 5 bases at V and 7 bases at J, with 15 bases between the two ends. CDR3: CSAYSTGTEQYV. Here the CDR3 DNA reads TGCAGTGCTTATTCGACCGGTACTGAGCAGTACGTC.

This clonotype was picked up many times. The gene calls are TRBV11-2 and TRBJ1-6; 8 positions match TRBD1. The CDR3 length is 16 residues. Unmatched junction bases numbered 15, after V lost 7 bases and J lost 10 bases. Germline CDR1 is SGHAT and CDR2 is FQNNGV. CDR3 nucleotide sequence: TGTGCCAGCACCCCGGAAGGACAGGGAGGACTCTCACCCCTCCACTTT. This codes for CASTPEGQGGLSPLHF.

This clonotype was counted a few times. V usage is TRBV6-5 and J usage is TRBJ2-7; 14 bases agree with TRBD2. The length of the CDR3 is 16 residues. Germline V gene sequence: CDR1 MNHEY, CDR2 SVGAGI. Unmatched junction bases numbered 1, after V lost 0 bases and J lost 3 bases. The DNA of the CDR3 is TGTGCCAGCAGTTACTCGACTAGCGGGGGGGTCTACGAGCAGTACTTC. Protein: CASSYSTSGGVYEQYF.

The J gene is TRBJ2-7, the V gene TRBV15; TRBD1 agrees at 7 bases. The CDR3 is made up of 14 amino acids. V was clipped by 5 bases and J by 2 bases; unmatched bases: 6. Germline-derived CDR1 and CDR2 are LNHNV and YYDKDF (reference sequence). The CDR3 region has the DNA TGTGCCACCAGCGGGGGACAGAGAGCCTACGAGCAGTACGTC. Its translation is CATSGGQRAYEQYV.

The J gene is TRBJ2-7, the V gene TRBV6-2 or TRBV6-3; D gene unclear. CDR3 length: 15 amino acids. V shed 0 bases and J shed 3 bases, with 12 bases lying between them. CDR1 and CDR2 (germline): MNHEY, SVGEGT. The CDR3 is CASSYSRSLNYEQYF. DNA for the CDR3: TGTGCCAGCAGTTACTCCCGTAGTCTAAACTACGAGCAGTACTTC.

In its sample, this clonotype was seen a few times. The chain has TRBV4-1 and TRBJ2-3, with D unclear. Trimming shortened V by 2 bases and J by 0 bases, and 9 bases separated the two germline ends. Germline CDR1 MGHRA, CDR2 YSYEKL. The CDR3 covers 15 residues. CDR3 DNA sequence: TGCGCCAGCAGCCAACAGTTAACTAGCACAGATACGCAGTATTTT. This translates into CASSQQLTSTDTQYF.

This clonotype was seen a handful of times. This rearrangement joins TRBV20-1 to TRBJ2-5, with 10 bases that match TRBD2. Germline values: CDR1 DFQATT, CDR2 SNEGSKA (reference sequence). Trimming at V came to 3 bases and at J to 3 bases, leaving 4 bases not matched to a gene. The length of the CDR3 is 14 residues. CDR3 amino acids: CSASLAGVEETQYF. In nucleotides, the CDR3 is TGCAGTGCTAGTCTAGCGGGAGTCGAAGAGACCCAGTACTTC.

This clonotype was counted ten times or more. The V and J genes are TRBV12-3 or TRBV12-4 and TRBJ2-5, with D possibly TRBD1 on 5 matching bases. The CDR3 has 13 residues. Trimming took off 3 bases at V and 1 base at J, with 6 bases between the two ends. CDR3 nucleotide sequence: TGTGCCAGCAGTTTCACAGGCCAAGAGACCCAGTACTTC. Its protein is CASSFTGQETQYF.

The V and J genes are TRBV25-1 and TRBJ2-3; no clear D gene. This CDR3 contains 15 residues. Germline lookup yields CDR1 MGHDK and CDR2 SYGVNS. Between the trimmed V and J ends, which lost 10 bases and 4 bases, there was a span of 21 bases. The CDR3 nucleotides read TGTGCCAACCGGGCACTATTAATTATCTCAGATACGCAGTATTTT. Translated, it gives CANRALLIISDTQYF.